The entry that follows covers one T cell receptor (beta chain) sequence. The antigen is not known. The data stem from a study of cytomegalovirus exposure and HLA in healthy donors. This PCR relied on a set of 60 Vbeta primers and 13 Jbeta primers. Only in-frame clones appear in the TCRdb table, and some are missing; sequencing was by immunoSEQ multiplex PCR. The data contain some 130,000 clones, more than 70% of them seen just once; the ten biggest clones take up roughly 2%. Findings and limits, study-wide: Later findings reportedly placed an Asian-associated ancestry cluster below the roughly 670-donor mean for N-insertions. By HLA locus, TCR association rates varied in a later analysis, with DRB1 showing the most and HLA-C the fewest. The study labeled 150 to 200 TCR beta chains cytomegalovirus-associated. Rare sequences made up most TCRs, while some public TCRs were found in many donors.

Per the germline V gene, CDR1 is SGDLS and CDR2 is YYNGEE. CDR3 length: 16 amino acids. After removal of 4 bases from V and 4 bases from J, the junction contained 12 bases not matched to a gene. This sequence originates from a man aged 25 to 40 in good health and CMV-seronegative. The chain combines TRBV9 with TRBJ1-1; 8 bases line up with TRBD1. Sequenced sample: PBMCs. In nucleotides, the CDR3 is TGTGCCAGCAGCACAGGACAGGGAACGGGGGGCACTGAAGCTTTCTTT. Protein: CASSTGQGTGGTEAFF. Using reference TRBV9 and TRBJ1-1 for the parts outside the CDR3, the full variable domain is DSGVTQTPKHLITATGQRVTLRCSPRSGDLSVYWYQQSLDQGLQFLIQYYNGEERAKGNILERFSAQQFPDLHSELNLSSLELGDSALYFCASSTGQGTGGTEAFFGQGTRLTVV.